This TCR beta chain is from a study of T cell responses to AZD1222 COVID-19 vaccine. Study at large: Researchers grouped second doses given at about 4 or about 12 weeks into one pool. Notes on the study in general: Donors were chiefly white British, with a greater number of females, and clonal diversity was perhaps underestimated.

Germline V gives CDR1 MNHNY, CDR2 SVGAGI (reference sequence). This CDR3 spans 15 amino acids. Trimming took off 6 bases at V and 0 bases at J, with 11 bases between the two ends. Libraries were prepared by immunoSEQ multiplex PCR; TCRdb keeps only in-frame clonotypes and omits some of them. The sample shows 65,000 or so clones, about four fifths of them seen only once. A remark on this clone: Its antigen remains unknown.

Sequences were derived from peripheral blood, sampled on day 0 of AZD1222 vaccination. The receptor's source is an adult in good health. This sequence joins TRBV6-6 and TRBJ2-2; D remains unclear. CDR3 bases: TGTGCCAGCAGAGGTGGGCAGGCGAACACCGGGGAGCTGTTTTTT. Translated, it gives CASRGGQANTGELFF.